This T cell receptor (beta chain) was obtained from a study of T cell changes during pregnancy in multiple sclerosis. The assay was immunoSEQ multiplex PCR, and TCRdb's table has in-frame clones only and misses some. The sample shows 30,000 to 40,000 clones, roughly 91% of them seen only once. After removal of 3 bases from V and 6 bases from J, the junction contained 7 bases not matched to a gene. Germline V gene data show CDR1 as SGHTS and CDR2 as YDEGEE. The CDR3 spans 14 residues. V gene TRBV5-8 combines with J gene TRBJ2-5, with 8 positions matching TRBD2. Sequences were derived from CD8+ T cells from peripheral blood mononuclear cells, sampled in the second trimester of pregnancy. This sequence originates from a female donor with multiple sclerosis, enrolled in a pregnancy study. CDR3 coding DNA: TGTGCCAGCAGCTGGGGGAGCGGGAGCAAGACCCAGTACTTC. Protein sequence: CASSWGSGSKTQYF.